The clone carrying this TCR beta chain was counted only a few times. The antigen is undetermined. The data were taken from a study of T cell responses to AZD1222 COVID-19 vaccine. Study at large: Pooling covered second doses at about 4 or about 12 weeks. General study results and limits: As reported, nearly half of all spike-specific TCRs target variant regions that are unmutated. There were mostly white British donors and more females than males, and clonal diversity was possibly underestimated. Vaccine-associated CD4 TCRs spanned spike, dominant at 160-218 and 743-854.

The data were produced by immunoSEQ multiplex PCR, yet TCRdb's version contains in-frame clones alone and is incomplete. The sample lists 100,000 or so clones, about 90% occurring once. The sample here was peripheral blood, taken on day 0 of AZD1222 vaccination. The sequence came from an adult in good health.

CDR3 sequence reads: CASKTAFLNNSPLHF. The DNA for the CDR3 is TGTGCCAGCAAAACAGCTTTTTTGAATAATTCACCCCTCCACTTT. V gene TRBV6-5 combines with J gene TRBJ1-6; no clear D gene. The V and J ends lost 7 bases and 5 bases respectively, with 15 bases between them. The germline V gene has CDR1 MNHEY and CDR2 SVGAGI. This CDR3 contains 15 residues.